These T cell receptor beta chains were read from a single sample in a study of T-cell reconstitution after alpha-beta-depleted transplantation in children. TCRdb processed the PCR reads anew with MiXCR; each CDR3 protein has one entry. This sample has around 270,000 distinct CDR3 sequences, with around 10% found just once. The specimen comprised PBMCs, sampled before TCRalphabeta/CD19-depleted stem cell transplant. The origin of the receptors is a boy under two years old with acute myeloid leukemia, due to receive a stem cell transplant. CDR3s include the opening cysteine and the closing phenylalanine or tryptophan. D genes are given only for firm matches. Size is stated for part of the rows, as once, few or many counts, or as a class when the clone is expanded.

D gene	V gene	clone size	J gene	CDR3 protein	CDR3 DNA
.	TRBV28	few	TRBJ2-7	CASHNRQQGGYEQYF	TGTGCCAGCCACAACCGGCAACAGGGGGGGTACGAGCAGTACTTC
.	TRBV10-3	many	TRBJ1-6	CAISLTELNSPLHF	TGTGCCATCAGTTTGACAGAGCTTAATTCACCCCTCCACTTT
TRBD1	TRBV18	once	TRBJ2-3	CASSSRQGSTDTKYF	TGTGCCAGCTCATCCCGACAGGGGAGCACAGATACGAAGTATTTT
.	TRBV12-3/TRBV12-4	.	TRBJ1-5	CASSYGTNQPQHF	TGTGCCAGCAGTTATGGCACCAATCAGCCCCAGCATTTT
.	TRBV7-8	many	TRBJ2-3	CASSLRAGGPPTHTDTQYF	TGTGCCAGCAGCTTAAGGGCCGGGGGACCACCCACCCACACAGATACGCAGTATTTT
.	TRBV6-6	many	TRBJ2-2	CASVAANTGELFF	TGTGCCAGCGTAGCGGCGAACACCGGGGAGCTGTTTTTT
.	TRBV4-2	.	TRBJ1-2	CASGPGLFYSGYTF	TGTGCCAGCGGCCCCGGGCTCTTCTACTCGGGCTACACCTTC
.	TRBV4-2	.	TRBJ2-2	CARGPGLLGELFF	TGTGCCAGGGGCCCCGGCCTCCTCGGGGAGCTGTTTTTT
TRBD2	TRBV7-9	many	TRBJ2-5	CASSPLAGPSGETQYF	TGTGCCAGCAGTCCATTAGCGGGGCCCTCTGGGGAGACCCAGTACTTC
TRBD1	TRBV28	many	TRBJ2-7	CASRRQGSTYEQYF	TGTGCCAGCAGGCGACAGGGGTCAACCTACGAGCAGTACTTC
TRBD2	TRBV4-3	few	TRBJ2-3	CASSQDGTSGTDTQYF	TGCGCCAGCAGCCAAGACGGGACTAGCGGCACAGATACGCAGTATTTT
TRBD2	TRBV4-1	many	TRBJ2-7	CASSQVLTSGSFSYEQYF	TGCGCCAGCAGCCAAGTCCTAACTAGCGGGTCCTTCTCCTACGAGCAGTACTTC
.	TRBV5-1	many	TRBJ2-1	CASSLDSPYNEQFF	TGCGCCAGCAGCTTGGACAGCCCCTACAATGAGCAGTTCTTC
TRBD2	TRBV2	many	TRBJ2-2	CASSWEGTNTGELFF	TGTGCCAGCAGTTGGGAGGGCACGAACACCGGGGAGCTGTTTTTT
TRBD2	TRBV5-1	many	TRBJ2-1	CASSLASGTYNEQFF	TGCGCCAGCAGCTTGGCTAGCGGGACCTACAATGAGCAGTTCTTC
.	TRBV28	many	TRBJ1-2	CASSLSDTLYGYTF	TGTGCCAGCAGTTTATCGGACACCCTCTATGGCTACACCTTC
TRBD2	TRBV3-1	.	TRBJ2-3	CASSQDPLAVASTDTQYF	TGTGCCAGCAGCCAAGACCCTCTAGCGGTAGCTAGCACAGATACGCAGTATTTT
TRBD2	TRBV6-5	many	TRBJ2-1	CASSTFGLAYNEQFF	TGTGCCAGCAGTACCTTCGGACTAGCATACAATGAGCAGTTCTTC
TRBD1	TRBV2	many	TRBJ2-3	CASSQGASTDTQYF	TGTGCCAGCTCACAGGGGGCAAGCACAGATACGCAGTATTTT
TRBD1	TRBV7-9	many	TRBJ2-1	CASSLGQGASYNEQFF	TGTGCCAGCAGCTTAGGACAGGGGGCATCCTACAATGAGCAGTTCTTC
.	TRBV20-1	many	TRBJ2-6	CSARPWGASGANVLTF	TGCAGTGCTAGACCCTGGGGCGCCTCTGGGGCCAACGTCCTGACTTTC
.	TRBV13	many	TRBJ2-7	CASSLEGREQYF	TGTGCCAGCAGCTTAGAGGGTAGGGAGCAGTACTTC
.	TRBV18	.	TRBJ2-3	CASSPPKGAPVAGFGDTQYF	TGTGCCAGCTCACCACCGAAGGGGGCGCCGGTAGCGGGATTCGGAGATACGCAGTATTTT
.	TRBV7-3	many	TRBJ2-1	CASSRSGDSYNEQFF	TGTGCCAGCAGTAGAAGTGGTGACTCCTACAATGAGCAGTTCTTC
.	TRBV4-3	many	TRBJ1-1	CASSQRNRNTEAFF	TGCGCCAGCAGCCAAAGGAACAGAAACACTGAAGCTTTCTTT
TRBD2	TRBV10-3	.	TRBJ2-7	CAISDPSGSSYEQYF	TGTGCCATCAGTGACCCTAGCGGGAGCTCCTACGAGCAGTACTTC
.	TRBV12-3/TRBV12-4	.	TRBJ1-1	CASTLARGNTEAFF	TGTGCCAGCACTTTAGCCCGGGGGAACACTGAAGCTTTCTTT
TRBD1	TRBV12-3/TRBV12-4	few	TRBJ1-5	CASRPQGANRDQPQHF	TGTGCCAGCAGGCCCCAGGGGGCGAATCGTGATCAGCCCCAGCATTTT
.	TRBV29-1	.	TRBJ2-5	CSVESGETQYF	TGCAGCGTTGAGTCTGGAGAGACCCAGTACTTC
TRBD2	TRBV11-2	.	TRBJ2-7	CASSLVPYGLAKYEQYF	TGTGCCAGCAGCTTAGTTCCCTATGGACTAGCGAAATACGAGCAGTACTTC
TRBD1	TRBV11-3	.	TRBJ2-7	CASSPYRQGHYEQYF	TGTGCCAGCAGCCCTTATCGACAGGGCCACTACGAGCAGTACTTC
.	TRBV5-1	many	TRBJ2-7	CATRQVPSYEQYF	TGCGCCACCAGACAGGTCCCCTCCTACGAGCAGTACTTC
.	TRBV4-3	many	TRBJ2-2	CASSQYANTGELFF	TGCGCCAGCAGCCAGTATGCGAACACCGGGGAGCTGTTTTTT
TRBD1	TRBV27	many	TRBJ1-2	CASSLSSLGQYYGYTF	TGTGCCAGCAGTTTGTCCTCTTTGGGACAGTACTATGGCTACACCTTC
.	TRBV12-3/TRBV12-4	many	TRBJ2-5	CASSPQGRAPETQYF	TGTGCCAGCAGTCCTCAGGGGCGGGCACCAGAGACCCAGTACTTC
TRBD2	TRBV7-2	many	TRBJ2-5	CASSLALAGGGKTQYF	TGTGCCAGCAGCTTAGCCCTAGCGGGGGGCGGGAAGACCCAGTACTTC
TRBD1	TRBV12-3/TRBV12-4	many	TRBJ2-3	CASSSGTGGADTQYF	TGTGCCAGCAGTTCCGGGACAGGGGGCGCCGATACGCAGTATTTT
.	TRBV12-3/TRBV12-4	.	TRBJ2-1	CASSFVGGRYNEQFF	TGTGCCAGCAGTTTTGTGGGGGGAAGGTACAATGAGCAGTTCTTC
.	TRBV20-1	many	TRBJ2-5	CSARAFKVETQYF	TGCAGTGCTAGAGCGTTTAAGGTGGAGACCCAGTACTTC
TRBD2	TRBV5-1	many	TRBJ2-4	CASSPTSGQPIQYF	TGCGCCAGCAGCCCGACTAGCGGGCAACCCATTCAGTACTTC
.	TRBV9	many	TRBJ2-7	CASSVDPPTGLYEQYF	TGTGCCAGCAGCGTAGACCCCCCGACAGGTCTGTACGAGCAGTACTTC
TRBD1	TRBV7-3	few	TRBJ2-7	CASSLNRGPQYF	TGTGCCAGCAGCTTAAACAGGGGGCCTCAGTACTTC
TRBD2	TRBV20-1	once	TRBJ2-5	CSASSLAEAQETQYF	TGCAGTGCTAGTTCTCTAGCGGAGGCCCAAGAGACCCAGTACTTC
.	TRBV7-9	many	TRBJ2-7	CASSTQDYEQYF	TGTGCCAGCAGCACCCAGGACTACGAGCAGTACTTC
.	TRBV7-2	many	TRBJ1-5	CASSLGGCNQPQHF	TGTGCCAGCAGCTTGGGAGGGTGCAATCAGCCCCAGCATTTT
.	TRBV10-3	many	TRBJ2-5	CAISAGDTPQETQYF	TGTGCCATCAGTGCCGGGGACACCCCCCAAGAGACCCAGTACTTC
TRBD2	TRBV29-1	many	TRBJ2-1	CSVSPGLAGGRGNEQFF	TGCAGCGTGAGCCCAGGACTAGCGGGAGGAAGGGGTAATGAGCAGTTCTTC
TRBD2	TRBV9	many	TRBJ2-7	CASSVAEREGYEQYF	TGTGCCAGCAGCGTAGCCGAGCGGGAGGGGTACGAGCAGTACTTC
TRBD2	TRBV20-1	many	TRBJ2-5	CSGSVSGGRRAQYF	TGCAGTGGCAGTGTTAGCGGGGGCCGCAGGGCCCAGTACTTC
TRBD1	TRBV10-3	.	TRBJ2-7	CAISPRDRVSYEQYF	TGTGCCATCAGTCCCCGGGACAGAGTCTCCTACGAGCAGTACTTC
.	TRBV5-1	many	TRBJ2-7	CASRVEYEQYF	TGCGCCAGCAGGGTAGAGTACGAGCAGTACTTC
TRBD1	TRBV12-3/TRBV12-4	many	TRBJ1-4	CASSRQGFTTNEKLFF	TGTGCCAGCAGTAGACAGGGGTTCACAACTAATGAAAAACTGTTTTTT
.	TRBV18	few	TRBJ2-5	CASSPDAGAGETQYF	TGTGCCAGCTCCCCGGATGCCGGGGCTGGCGAGACCCAGTACTTC